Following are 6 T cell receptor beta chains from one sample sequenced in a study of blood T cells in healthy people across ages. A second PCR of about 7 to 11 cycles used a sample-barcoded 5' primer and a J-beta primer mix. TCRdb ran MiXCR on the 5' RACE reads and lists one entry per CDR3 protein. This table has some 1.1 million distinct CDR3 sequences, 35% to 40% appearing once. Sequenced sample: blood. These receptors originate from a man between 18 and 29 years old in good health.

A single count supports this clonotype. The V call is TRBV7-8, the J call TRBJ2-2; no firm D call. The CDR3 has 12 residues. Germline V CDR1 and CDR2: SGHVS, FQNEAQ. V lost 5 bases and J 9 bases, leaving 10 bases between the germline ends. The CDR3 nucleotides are TGTGCCAGCAGCGCACTATCCCGGGAGCTGTTTTTT. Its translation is CASSALSRELFF. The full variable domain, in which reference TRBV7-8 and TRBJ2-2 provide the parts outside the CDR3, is GAGVSQSPRYKVAKRGQDVALRCDPISGHVSLFWYQQALGQGPEFLTYFQNEAQLDKSGLPSDRFFAERPEGSVSTLKIQRTQQEDSAVYLCASSALSRELFFGEGSRLTVL.

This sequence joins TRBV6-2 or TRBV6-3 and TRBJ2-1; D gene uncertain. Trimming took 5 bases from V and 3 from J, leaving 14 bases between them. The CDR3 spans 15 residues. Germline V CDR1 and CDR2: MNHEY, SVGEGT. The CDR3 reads CASSVGPIDYNEQFF. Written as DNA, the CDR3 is TGTGCCAGCAGTGTAGGACCCATTGACTACAATGAGCAGTTCTTC.

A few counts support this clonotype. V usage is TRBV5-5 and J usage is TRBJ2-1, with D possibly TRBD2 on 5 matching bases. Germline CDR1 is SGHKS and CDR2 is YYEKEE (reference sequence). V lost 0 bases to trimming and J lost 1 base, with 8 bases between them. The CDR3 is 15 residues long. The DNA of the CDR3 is TGTGCCAGCAGCTTGGGGGAGAAGTCCTACAATGAGCAGTTCTTC. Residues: CASSLGEKSYNEQFF.

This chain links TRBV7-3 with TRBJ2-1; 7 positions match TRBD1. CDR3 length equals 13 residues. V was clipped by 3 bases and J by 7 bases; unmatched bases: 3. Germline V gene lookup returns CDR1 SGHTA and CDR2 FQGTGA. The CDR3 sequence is CASSFDRENEQFF. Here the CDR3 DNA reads TGTGCCAGCAGCTTCGACAGGGAAAATGAGCAGTTCTTC.

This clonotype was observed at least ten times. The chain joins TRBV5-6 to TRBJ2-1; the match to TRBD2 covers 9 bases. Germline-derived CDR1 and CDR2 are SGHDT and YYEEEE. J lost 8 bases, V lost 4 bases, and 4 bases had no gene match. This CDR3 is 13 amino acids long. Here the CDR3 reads CASSRLAVYEQFF. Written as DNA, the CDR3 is TGTGCCAGCAGCAGACTAGCGGTTTATGAGCAGTTCTTC. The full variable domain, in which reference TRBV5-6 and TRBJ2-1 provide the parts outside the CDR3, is DAGVTQSPTHLIKTRGQQVTLRCSPKSGHDTVSWYQQALGQGPQFIFQYYEEEERQRGNFPDRFSGHQFPNYSSELNVNALLLGDSALYLCASSRLAVYEQFFGPGTRLTVL.

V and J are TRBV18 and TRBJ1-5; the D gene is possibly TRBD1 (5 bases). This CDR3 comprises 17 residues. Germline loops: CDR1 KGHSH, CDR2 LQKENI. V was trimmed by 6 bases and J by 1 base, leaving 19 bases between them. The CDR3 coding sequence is TGTGCCAGCTCTGCGGGACTCCGCGGGGTCAGCAATCAGCCCCAGCATTTT. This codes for CASSAGLRGVSNQPQHF.